Following are 29 T cell receptor delta chains from one sample sequenced in a study of γδ T cells in repeated Plasmodium falciparum infection. Vgamma9/Vdelta2+ and Vdelta2-negative gammadelta T cells were flow-sorted from PBMC for bulk sequencing. TCRdb called clones from the multiplex PCR reads again using CATT. The data show 40,000 to 55,000 delta-chain clones, with 1.9% seen just once and around 24% held by the top ten. Sequences were obtained from gamma-delta T cells from blood. These receptor sequences come from a pool of human donors (malaria-infected and uninfected, not separated).

This clone was detected only a few times. TCRdb's entry gives the protein of a much larger clone, which mismatches this DNA's translation at residue 11, likely from a read error; the protein reported here is translated from the DNA. The chain has TRDV1 and TRDJ1, with D maybe TRDD3 (6 bases). TCRdb leaves out the J gene; it was filled in here by matching the DNA to germline. V was pared by 0 bases and J by 0 bases, with 14 bases between. Per the germline V gene, CDR1 is TSWWSYY and CDR2 is QGS. The CDR3 spans 17 residues. The CDR3 DNA is TGTGCTCTTGGGGAACTGCTGGGGCCATGGCACACCGATAAACTCATCTTT. It translates to CALGELLGPWHTDKLIF.

Many counts were recorded for this clone. The TCRdb protein comes from a much larger clone and disagrees with this DNA's translation at residue 15, likely due to a read error; the protein given here is derived from the DNA. The chain joins TRDV1 to TRDJ2, with D perhaps matching TRDD3 (6 bases). Matching the DNA to germline supplied the J gene, which TCRdb does not give. CDR1 is TSWWSYY, CDR2 QGS, per germline. V shed 5 bases and J shed 4 bases, with 41 bases lying between them. The CDR3 loop spans 24 amino acids. The CDR3 is CALGKRLAILFKLLRDMSTAQLFF. The CDR3 nucleotides are TGTGCTCTTGGGAAGCGTTTGGCAATACTTTTCAAACTCCTTAGGGATATGTCGACAGCACAACTCTTCTTT.

This clone was picked up a small number of times. A read error is likely here: a far larger clone is one base away. Other DNA sequences within the sample encode an identical CDR3. This sequence joins TRDV1 and TRDJ1; D possibly corresponds to TRDD2 (6 bases). The J gene, not given by TCRdb, was assigned here from a germline match of the nucleotide sequence. Per the germline V gene, CDR1 is TSWWSYY and CDR2 is QGS. The CDR3 sequence is 21 residues long. This chain's CDR3 is CALGVQGWLLLRTSYTDKLIF. DNA of the CDR3: TGCGCTCTTGGGGTTCAAGGGTGGCTCCTACTTCGTACTTCGTACACCGATAAACTCATCTTT.

This clone has at least ten counts. A far larger clone is just one base off, so this is likely a read error. Other DNA sequences of this sample code for an identical CDR3. J is TRDJ1 and V is TRDV3, with 9 bases fitting TRDD3. Germline lookup yields CDR1 TVYSNPD and CDR2 GDNSRS (reference sequence). CDR3 length: 17 residues. The CDR3 DNA is TGTGCTCTTGATCTCCGGGGGATACCTCTTCGCACCGATAAACTCATCTTT. Translation gives CALDLRGIPLRTDKLIF.

This clone was picked up a small number of times. The TCRdb protein, from a much larger clone, departs from this DNA's translation at residue 12, likely by read error; the protein shown derives from the DNA. The rearrangement joins TRDV1 to TRDJ1, with 7 bases matching TRDD3. TCRdb lists no J gene, so it was determined here by aligning the DNA to germline. Germline CDR1 TSWWSYY, CDR2 QGS. J gave up 7 bases and V 3 bases, and 35 bases lay outside the gene matches. CDR3 size: 23 residues. The CDR3 sequence: CALGDKAPAWGTLLLGPLPKLIF. Written as DNA, the CDR3 is TGTGCTCTTGGGGACAAAGCCCCGGCATGGGGGACACTCCTCTTAGGACCTCTCCCTAAACTCATCTTT.

This clone has a count of ten or more. This DNA translates differently at residue 5 from the TCRdb protein, which is that of a much larger clone; a read error is likely, and the protein shown is the DNA's own translation. The chain is built from TRDV2 and TRDJ1; the D is unclear. The CDR3 has 14 amino acids. Looked up from germline, CDR1 is GEAIGNYY and CDR2 is EKD. CDR3 loop: CASDPSRPSRQLIF. In nucleotides, the CDR3 is TGTGCCAGTGACCCCTCGAGGCCCTCAAGGCAACTCATCTTT.

This clone was detected ten times or more. A far more abundant clone sits one base away, making this likely a read error. The same CDR3 also results from other DNA sequences found in this sample. The rearrangement uses TRDV1 and TRDJ2, with unresolved D. The J gene was not available in TCRdb and was assigned here by matching the DNA to germline segments. From germline, CDR1 is TSWWSYY and CDR2 QGS. There are 18 residues in the CDR3. The CDR3 is CALGNLNPITLGTAQLFF. In DNA, the CDR3 is TGTGCCCTTGGGAATCTAAATCCCATTACACTTGGAACAGCACAACTCTTCTTT.

This clone was seen only a few times. A far more abundant clone sits one base away, making this likely a read error. Other nucleotide sequences from this sample produce the same CDR3. The chain uses TRDV2 and TRDJ1; 9 bases fit TRDD3. TCRdb leaves out the J gene; it was filled in here by matching the DNA to germline. Looked up from germline, CDR1 is GEAIGNYY and CDR2 is EKD. J lost 2 bases, V lost 7 bases, and 28 bases had no gene match. CDR3 length: 21 residues. CDR3 in amino acids: CACDPVRAGWGMPEGTDKLIF. CDR3 DNA: TGTGCCTGCGACCCGGTCAGGGCCGGCTGGGGGATGCCGGAGGGGACCGATAAACTCATCTTT.

This clone is deemed medium-sized. Additional DNA sequences in this sample encode the identical CDR3. The J gene is TRDJ1, the V gene TRDV1, with 13 positions matching TRDD3. V gave up 3 bases and J gave up 3 bases; unmatched junction bases: 16. The CDR3 extends over 20 amino acids. Germline V gene data show CDR1 as TSWWSYY and CDR2 as QGS. The CDR3 reads CALGDAFPYWGIRGADKLIF. CDR3 in DNA: TGTGCTCTTGGGGACGCATTCCCTTACTGGGGGATACGGGGGGCCGATAAACTCATCTTT.

This clone was seen a handful of times. TCRdb assigns this DNA the protein of a much larger clone, which departs from its translation at residue 4; this likely reflects a read error, and the protein shown comes from translating the DNA. The rearrangement links TRDV2 to TRDJ1; D perhaps matches TRDD3 (5 bases). Here the J gene came from matching the DNA to germline, since TCRdb omits it. The V gene lost 4 bases and the J gene lost 5 bases, with 13 bases spanning the gap. The germline CDR1 and CDR2 sequences are GEAIGNYY and EKD. The CDR3 runs 13 residues. CDR3 coding DNA: TGTGCCTGTGAGCAGATGGGGAAAGATAAACTCATCTTT. It encodes CACEQMGKDKLIF.

This clone occurred a few times. A read error likely explains why the TCRdb protein, taken from a much larger clone, differs from this DNA's translation at residue 14; the protein shown is translated from the DNA. The CDR3 region is CALGVSRDTLPNICWGIRGKLIF. CDR3 nucleotides: TGTGCTCTTGGTGTTAGCCGGGACACTCTTCCAAACATATGCTGGGGGATACGCGGAAAACTCATCTTT. V and J are TRDV1 and TRDJ1, with 12 bases identical to TRDD3. TCRdb carries no J gene annotation; the J gene was assigned here by matching the DNA with germline. This CDR3 is built from 23 residues. J gave up 8 bases and V 6 bases, and 34 bases lay outside the gene matches. Germline loops: CDR1 TSWWSYY, CDR2 QGS.

This clone was observed a handful of times. The mismatch at residue 13 between this DNA's translation and the TCRdb protein of a much larger clone likely reflects a read error; the protein shown is translated from the DNA. The chain couples TRDV3 to TRDJ1, with TRDD3 matching 12 bases. The J gene, not given by TCRdb, was assigned here from a germline match of the nucleotide sequence. CDR1 is TVYSNPD and CDR2 is GDNSRS in the germline V gene (reference sequence). V lost 3 bases to trimming and J lost 0 bases; unmatched junction nucleotides: 20. There are 20 residues in the CDR3. The CDR3 DNA follows: TGTGCCTTCTCGGCCTTCCCTAGATACTGGGGGATACAGGACACCGATAAACTCATCTTT. Protein product: CAFSAFPRYWGIQDTDKLIF.

To note about this clone: A far larger clone is off by one base, so a read error is likely. At the DNA level, this CDR3 is encoded by other sequences in the same sample as well. The chain joins TRDV1 to TRDJ1; 10 positions agree with TRDD3. The V gene's germline CDR1 is TSWWSYY and CDR2 QGS. The CDR3 contains 20 residues. The CDR3 coding sequence is TGTGCTCTTGGGGAACTAACCAATATCGTTGGGGGATACCACCCCGACAAACTCATCTTT. As protein: CALGELTNIVGGYHPDKLIF.

About this clone itself: A read error likely explains why the TCRdb protein, taken from a much larger clone, differs from this DNA's translation at residue 10; the protein shown is translated from the DNA. The rearrangement joins TRDV3 to TRDJ1; TRDD3 agrees at 11 bases. The J gene was not available in TCRdb and was assigned here by matching the DNA to germline segments. Germline-derived CDR1 and CDR2 are TVYSNPD and GDNSRS (reference sequence). The CDR3 extends over 14 amino acids. Here the CDR3 reads CAEISLGDTGKLIF. The CDR3 nucleotides read TGTGCCGAAATTTCGCTGGGGGATACCGGTAAACTCATCTTT.

This clone has only a few counts. The amino acid sequence in TCRdb belongs to a much larger clone and departs from this DNA's translation at residue 19, likely a sequencing read error; the sequence shown is translated from the DNA. V gene assignment gives TRAV38-2/DV8, but the J gene was left uncalled. Germline V gives CDR1 TSESDYY, CDR2 QEAYKQQN. The CDR3 runs 20 residues. CDR3 loop: CAYRSAFPTNGLDYTDKLTF. CDR3 DNA: TGTGCTTATAGGAGCGCGTTCCCTACCAACGGTTTGGACTACACCGATAAACTCACCTTT.

In regard to this clone: Translating this DNA gives a protein that differs at residue 12 from the TCRdb one, which belongs to a much larger clone; a read error is likely, and the protein shown is this translation. The V gene is TRDV1, the J gene TRDJ1; D could derive from TRDD2 or TRDD3 (5 bases each). TCRdb offers no J gene call, so here the DNA was matched to germline to obtain one. Germline V lookup: CDR1 TSWWSYY, CDR2 QGS. This CDR3 contains 21 residues. V dropped 0 bases and J dropped 0 bases, with 26 bases sitting between them. The chain's CDR3 is CALGELPFRYWRTSYTDKLIF. The CDR3 DNA reads TGTGCTCTTGGGGAACTTCCCTTCAGGTACTGGAGGACCTCGTACACCGATAAACTCATCTTT.

This clone occurred a few times. This is likely an artifact of a read error, given a far larger clone one base away. The sample contains more than one DNA sequence encoding this CDR3. The J gene is TRDJ1, the V gene TRDV1; 11 bases are shared with TRDD3. V lost 1 base, J lost 0 bases, and 37 bases stayed unmatched. Germline CDR1 reads TSWWSYY; CDR2 reads QGS. There are 28 residues in the CDR3. As DNA, the CDR3 is TGTGCTCTTGGGGAACCCCAAACTTCCTTTTCACTCAACTGGGGGATATACGCCAACCGCCCGTACACCGATAAACTCATCTTT. Translating it yields CALGEPQTSFSLNWGIYANRPYTDKLIF.

There are a few counts of this clone. A far bigger clonotype differs at one base, so this is likely a read error. The same CDR3 arises from other DNA sequences in this sample as well. The V call is TRDV1, the J call TRDJ1; the D call may be TRDD2 or TRDD3 (7 bases each). The J gene was missing in TCRdb and was found by matching the end of the DNA to germline. Trimming took off 3 bases at V and 4 bases at J, with 39 bases between the two ends. CDR3 size: 23 residues. Germline V CDR1 and CDR2: TSWWSYY, QGS. CDR3 sequence reads: CALGDTLQFSYVRGIVTYDKLIF. CDR3 coding DNA: TGTGCTCTTGGGGACACCTTACAGTTTTCCTACGTCCGGGGGATCGTGACTTACGATAAACTCATCTTT.

For this clone: A read error likely explains why the TCRdb protein, taken from a much larger clone, differs from this DNA's translation at residue 12; the protein shown is translated from the DNA. V and J are TRDV2 and TRDJ1; D uncertain. Germline V lookup: CDR1 GEAIGNYY, CDR2 EKD. This CDR3 contains 20 residues. The CDR3 DNA sequence: TGTGCCTGTGACACAGTCGCTCCAATCCGCGATGCAAGGCGCGGCGATAAGCTCATCTTT. Protein product: CACDTVAPIRDARRGDKLIF.

On this clone itself: TCRdb's protein, taken from a much larger clone, differs from this DNA's translation at residue 7, likely owing to a read error; the protein displayed comes from the DNA. J is TRDJ4 and V is TRDV1; D tentatively fits TRDD2 or TRDD3 (5 bases each). The J gene, not given by TCRdb, was assigned here from a germline match of the nucleotide sequence. Germline CDR1 TSWWSYY, CDR2 QGS. V was trimmed by 3 bases and J by 2 bases, leaving 31 bases between them. The CDR3 loop spans 20 amino acids. This CDR3 reads CALGDPYFPLSYWPVRPLIF. CDR3 DNA: TGTGCTCTTGGGGATCCTTATTTTCCTCTCTCGTACTGGCCCGTTAGACCCCTGATCTTT.

Comment on this clone: The protein recorded in TCRdb matches a much larger clone and deviates from this DNA's translation at residue 4, suggesting a read error; the protein here is obtained by translating the DNA. The rearrangement uses TRDV1 and TRDJ1, with 8 bases lining up with TRDD2. This CDR3 has 14 residues. The germline CDR1 and CDR2 sequences are TSWWSYY and QGS. V gave up 7 bases and J gave up 7 bases; unmatched junction bases: 11. CDR3 region: CALVILPTEGKLIF. The CDR3 DNA sequence: TGTGCTCTTGTGATTCTTCCTACAGAGGGTAAACTCATCTTT.

This clone has a count of ten or more. TCRdb lists the protein of a much larger clone for this DNA, which differs at residue 3, so this is likely a read error; the protein given here is translated from the DNA itself. V gene TRDV2 combines with J gene TRDJ1; TRDD3 aligns across 7 bases. TCRdb leaves out the J gene; it was filled in here by matching the DNA to germline. The V gene's germline CDR1 is GEAIGNYY and CDR2 EKD. The CDR3 sequence is 18 residues long. The CDR3 loop is CARDTEGYAGLYTDKLIF. In DNA form, the CDR3 reads TGTGCCCGTGACACAGAAGGATACGCGGGGTTGTACACCGATAAACTCATCTTT.

This clone was observed a handful of times. This DNA translates differently at residue 6 from the TCRdb protein, which is that of a much larger clone; a read error is likely, and the protein shown is the DNA's own translation. The J gene went uncalled, whereas the V gene is TRDV3; the table's D gene call, TRDD3, was not cross checked with the DNA. Germline V lookup: CDR1 TVYSNPD, CDR2 GDNSRS (reference sequence). This CDR3 is 14 amino acids long. The CDR3 nucleotides are TGTGCCTCCGGGGGCCAACTGGGGGAACTCCCTCTCATCTTT. Residues: CASGGQLGELPLIF.

On this clone: TCRdb pairs this DNA with a much larger clone's protein that differs at residue 24, likely a read error; the protein shown was translated from the DNA. V gene assignment gives TRDV1, but the J gene was left uncalled; the D call in the table, TRDD3, was not verified against the DNA. Germline CDR1 TSWWSYY, CDR2 QGS. The CDR3 contains 26 residues. Here the CDR3 reads CALGEPYILLSVLGAPGWGYTDKPIF. In DNA, the CDR3 is TGTGCTCTTGGGGAACCGTATATCCTACTTTCCGTACTGGGGGCCCCTGGGTGGGGATACACCGATAAACCCATCTTT.

Remarks on this clone: A read error likely explains why the TCRdb protein, taken from a much larger clone, differs from this DNA's translation at residue 12; the protein shown is translated from the DNA. The rearrangement links TRDV1 to TRDJ1; perhaps D is TRDD2 or TRDD3 (8 bases each). Here the J gene was assigned by germline matching of the DNA, as TCRdb has none. The V end lost 4 bases, the J end lost 4 bases, and 37 bases lay between the germline ends. Germline V lookup: CDR1 TSWWSYY, CDR2 QGS. The CDR3 is 22 residues long. CDR3 amino acids: CALGASYLYWGVRFGDFDKLIF. DNA for the CDR3: TGTGCTCTTGGGGCTTCCTACCTTTACTGGGGGGTACGCTTCGGGGATTTCGATAAACTCATCTTT.

As concerns this clone: The mismatch at residue 16 between this DNA's translation and the TCRdb protein of a much larger clone likely reflects a read error; the protein shown is translated from the DNA. The CDR3 region is CACDTGTTLRWGIHSEKLIF. The CDR3 region has the DNA TGTGCCTGTGACACCGGCACCACTCTTAGGTGGGGGATACATAGCGAGAAACTCATCTTT. This sequence joins TRDV2 and TRDJ1, with 10 bases lining up with TRDD3. The J gene, left out of TCRdb, was set here by checking the DNA against germline. Germline lookup yields CDR1 GEAIGNYY and CDR2 EKD. V shed 0 bases, J shed 8 bases, and the junction held 23 bases outside the gene matches. The CDR3 length is 20 residues.

This clone was picked up a small number of times. TCRdb's protein, taken from a much larger clone, differs from this DNA's translation at residues 4 and 10, likely owing to a read error; the protein displayed comes from the DNA. The CDR3 DNA reads TGTGCTCTTAGGGTTCCGTCTATTCCCCTCCACAGTACTGGGGGGCGAGCCCAGGATAAACTCATCTTT. Residues: CALRVPSIPLHSTGGRAQDKLIF. The chain links TRDV1 to TRDJ1, with TRDD3 matching over 8 bases. As TCRdb names no J gene, one was assigned here on the basis of a DNA match to germline. Germline V gives CDR1 TSWWSYY, CDR2 QGS. This CDR3 has 23 residues. The V and J ends lost 8 bases and 5 bases, in that order; junction bases with no gene match: 37.

About this clone: The protein held in TCRdb is that of a much larger clone and does not match this DNA's translation at residue 16, likely because of a read error; the protein shown is translated from the DNA. The V call is TRDV1, the J call TRDJ1; possible D gene TRDD3, 6 bases. TCRdb offers no J gene call, so here the DNA was matched to germline to obtain one. CDR1 TSWWSYY and CDR2 QGS come from the germline V gene. Trimming removed 2 bases at V and 4 bases at J, with 41 bases between. This CDR3 is 24 amino acids long. CDR3 bases: TGTGCTCTTGGGGAAACTGCGGTTCGGAATGACCTAATCGTACTGAGGGATAATCACGATAAACTCATCTTT. Its protein is CALGETAVRNDLIVLRDNHDKLIF.

There are many counts of this clone. It is likely a read error: a sequence one base away is far more abundant. The chain couples TRDV1 to TRDJ1; TRDD3 is a possible D gene (7 bases). V lost 1 base and J 0 bases, leaving 42 bases between the germline ends. The CDR3 is made up of 26 amino acids. CDR1 is TSWWSYY and CDR2 is QGS in the germline V gene. The CDR3 DNA follows: TGTGCTCTTGGGGAACAACGGCGAAATCCGACTTCCTTCCCAAACTGGGGAGCTACGTACACCGATAAACTCATCTTT. Residues: CALGEQRRNPTSFPNWGATYTDKLIF.